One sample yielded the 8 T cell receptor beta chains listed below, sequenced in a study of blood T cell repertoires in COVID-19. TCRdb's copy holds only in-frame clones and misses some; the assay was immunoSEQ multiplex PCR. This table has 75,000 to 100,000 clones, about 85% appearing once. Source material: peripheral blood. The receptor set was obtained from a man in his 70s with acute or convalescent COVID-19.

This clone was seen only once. The DNA for the CDR3 is TGTGCCAGTAGTATAGGCGCAGGCGGGGCGCCGGGAGGTGAAAAACTGTTTTTT. It is translated as CASSIGAGGAPGGEKLFF. The V and J genes are TRBV19 and TRBJ1-4; TRBD1 might be the D (5 bases). This CDR3 comprises 18 residues. Between the trimmed V and J ends, which lost 1 base and 7 bases, there was a span of 22 bases. Germline CDR1 is LNHDA and CDR2 is SQIVND (reference sequence).

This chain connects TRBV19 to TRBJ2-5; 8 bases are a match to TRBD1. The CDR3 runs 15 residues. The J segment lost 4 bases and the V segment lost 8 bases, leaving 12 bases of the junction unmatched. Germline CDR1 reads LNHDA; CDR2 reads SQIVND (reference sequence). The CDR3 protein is CASQDRGRGLETQYF. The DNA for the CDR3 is TGTGCCAGTCAAGACAGGGGTAGAGGTTTAGAGACCCAGTACTTC.

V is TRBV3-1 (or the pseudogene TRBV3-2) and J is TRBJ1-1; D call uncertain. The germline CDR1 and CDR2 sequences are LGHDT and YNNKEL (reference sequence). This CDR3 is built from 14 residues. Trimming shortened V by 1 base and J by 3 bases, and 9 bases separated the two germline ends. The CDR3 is CASSQGRGDTEAFF. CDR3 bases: TGTGCCAGCAGCCAAGGTCGGGGAGACACTGAAGCTTTCTTT.

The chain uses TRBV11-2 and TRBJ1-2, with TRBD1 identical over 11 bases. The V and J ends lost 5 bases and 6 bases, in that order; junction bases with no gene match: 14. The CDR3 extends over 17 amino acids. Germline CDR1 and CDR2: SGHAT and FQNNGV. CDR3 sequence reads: CASSRLRTGGFQDGYTF. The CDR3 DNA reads TGTGCCAGCAGCCGCCTCCGGACAGGGGGCTTCCAGGATGGCTACACCTTC.

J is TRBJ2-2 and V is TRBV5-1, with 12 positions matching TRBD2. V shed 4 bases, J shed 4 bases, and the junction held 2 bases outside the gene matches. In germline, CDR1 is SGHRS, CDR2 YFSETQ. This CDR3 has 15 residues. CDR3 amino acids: CASSKTSGGTGELFF. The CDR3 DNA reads TGCGCCAGCAGCAAGACTAGCGGGGGCACCGGGGAGCTGTTTTTT. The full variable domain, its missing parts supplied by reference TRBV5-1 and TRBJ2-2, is KAGVTQTPRYLIKTRGQQVTLSCSPISGHRSVSWYQQTPGQGLQFLFEYFSETQRNKGNFPGRFSGRQFSNSRSEMNVSTLELGDSALYLCASSKTSGGTGELFFGEGSRLTVL.

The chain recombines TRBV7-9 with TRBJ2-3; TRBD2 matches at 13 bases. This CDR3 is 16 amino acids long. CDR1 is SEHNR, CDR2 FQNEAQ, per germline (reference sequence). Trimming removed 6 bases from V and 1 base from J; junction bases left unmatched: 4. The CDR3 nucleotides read TGTGCCAGCAGTTTCACTAGCGGGGGGGGCACAGATACGCAGTATTTT. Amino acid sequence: CASSFTSGGGTDTQYF.

CDR3 nucleotide sequence: TGTGCCAGCAGCTCCCAGACTTTCGAGCAGTACTTC. Amino acids: CASSSQTFEQYF. The chain uses TRBV7-9 and TRBJ2-7; D call uncertain. Germline CDR1 is SEHNR and CDR2 is FQNEAQ (reference sequence). Trimming removed 4 bases from V and 6 bases from J, with 10 bases in between. The CDR3 totals 12 residues.

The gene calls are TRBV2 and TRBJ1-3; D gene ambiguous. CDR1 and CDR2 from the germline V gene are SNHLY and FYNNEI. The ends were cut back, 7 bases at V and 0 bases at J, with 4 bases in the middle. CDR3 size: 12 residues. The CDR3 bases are TGTGCCAGCACTAGCTCTGGAAACACCATATATTTT. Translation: CASTSSGNTIYF.